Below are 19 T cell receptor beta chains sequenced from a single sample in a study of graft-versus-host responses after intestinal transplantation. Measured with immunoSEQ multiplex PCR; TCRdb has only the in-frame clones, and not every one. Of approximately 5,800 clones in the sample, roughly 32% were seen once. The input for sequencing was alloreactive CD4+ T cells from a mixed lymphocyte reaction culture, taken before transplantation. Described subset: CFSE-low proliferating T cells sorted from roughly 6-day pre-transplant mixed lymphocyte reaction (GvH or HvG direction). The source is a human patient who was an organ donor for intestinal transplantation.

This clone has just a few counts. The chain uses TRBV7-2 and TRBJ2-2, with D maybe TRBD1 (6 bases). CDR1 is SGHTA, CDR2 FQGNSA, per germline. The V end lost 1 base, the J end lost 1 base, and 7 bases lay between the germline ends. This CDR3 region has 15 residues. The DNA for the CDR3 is TGTGCCAGCAGCTTAGGGGGGCTGAACACCGGGGAGCTGTTTTTT. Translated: CASSLGGLNTGELFF.

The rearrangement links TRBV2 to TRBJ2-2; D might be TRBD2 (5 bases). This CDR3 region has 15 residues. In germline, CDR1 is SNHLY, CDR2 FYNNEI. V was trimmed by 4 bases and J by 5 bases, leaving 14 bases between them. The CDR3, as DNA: TGTGCCAGCAGTGCGGAGCGGTACGCAACCGGGGAGCTGTTTTTT. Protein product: CASSAERYATGELFF.

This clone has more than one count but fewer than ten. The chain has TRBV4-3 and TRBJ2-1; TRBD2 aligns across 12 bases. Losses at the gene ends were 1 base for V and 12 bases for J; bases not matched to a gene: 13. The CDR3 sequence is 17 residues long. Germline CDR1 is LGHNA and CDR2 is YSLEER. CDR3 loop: CASSQGLGLAGPGGQFF. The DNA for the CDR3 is TGCGCCAGCAGCCAAGGCCTCGGACTAGCGGGGCCCGGGGGGCAGTTCTTC.

The CDR3, as DNA: TGTGCCAGCAGTGAACAGGGTGACGAGCAGTACTTC. Its translation is CASSEQGDEQYF. The V and J genes are TRBV2 and TRBJ2-7; the D gene is possibly TRBD1 (5 bases). CDR3 length equals 12 residues. V lost 2 bases to trimming and J lost 5 bases, with 7 bases between them. Germline CDR1 is SNHLY and CDR2 is FYNNEI.

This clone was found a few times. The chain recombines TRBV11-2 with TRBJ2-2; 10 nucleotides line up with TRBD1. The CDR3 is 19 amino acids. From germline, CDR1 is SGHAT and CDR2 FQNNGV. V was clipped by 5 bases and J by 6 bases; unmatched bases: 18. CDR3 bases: TGTGCCAGCAGCCCGCGCCTGAGGTTCGGACAGGGGGTCGCCGGGGAGCTGTTTTTT. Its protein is CASSPRLRFGQGVAGELFF.

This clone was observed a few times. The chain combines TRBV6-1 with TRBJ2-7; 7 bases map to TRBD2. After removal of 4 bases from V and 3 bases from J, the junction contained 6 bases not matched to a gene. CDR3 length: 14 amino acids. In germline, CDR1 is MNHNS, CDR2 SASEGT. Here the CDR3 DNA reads TGTGCCAGCAGTGTCCGGGACTATCGCTACGAGCAGTACTTC. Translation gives CASSVRDYRYEQYF.

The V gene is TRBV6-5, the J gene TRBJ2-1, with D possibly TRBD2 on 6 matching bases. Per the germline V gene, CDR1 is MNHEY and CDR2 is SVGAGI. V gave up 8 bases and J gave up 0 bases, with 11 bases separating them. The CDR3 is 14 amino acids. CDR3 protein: CASRDGGSYNEQFF. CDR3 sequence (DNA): TGTGCCAGCCGTGACGGGGGCTCCTACAATGAGCAGTTCTTC.

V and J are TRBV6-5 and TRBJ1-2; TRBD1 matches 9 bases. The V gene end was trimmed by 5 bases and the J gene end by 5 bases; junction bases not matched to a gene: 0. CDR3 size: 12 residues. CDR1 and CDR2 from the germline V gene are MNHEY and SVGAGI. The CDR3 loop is CASSDRGYGYTF. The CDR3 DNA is TGTGCCAGCAGTGACAGGGGGTATGGCTACACCTTC.

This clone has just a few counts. The CDR3 spells CASSQGGGLAGGTQYF. The CDR3 DNA reads TGTGCCAGCAGCCAAGGGGGGGGACTAGCAGGAGGTACGCAGTATTTT. This chain connects TRBV14 to TRBJ2-3, with TRBD2 matching over 9 bases. V lost 1 base, J lost 8 bases, and 10 bases stayed unmatched. CDR3 length: 16 residues. Germline values: CDR1 SGHDN, CDR2 FVKESK.

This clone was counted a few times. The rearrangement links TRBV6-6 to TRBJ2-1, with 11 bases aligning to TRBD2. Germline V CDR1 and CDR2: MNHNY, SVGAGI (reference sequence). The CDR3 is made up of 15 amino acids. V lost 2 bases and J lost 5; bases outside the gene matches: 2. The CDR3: CASSYGLAGHNEQFF. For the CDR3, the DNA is TGTGCCAGCAGTTACGGACTAGCGGGCCACAATGAGCAGTTCTTC.

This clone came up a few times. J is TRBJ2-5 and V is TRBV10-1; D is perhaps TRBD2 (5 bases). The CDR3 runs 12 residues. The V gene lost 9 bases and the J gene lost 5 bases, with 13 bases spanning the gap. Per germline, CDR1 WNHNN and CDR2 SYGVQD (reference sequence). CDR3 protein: CASSGPGETQYF. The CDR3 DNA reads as TGCGCCAGTTCCGGGCCGGGGGAGACCCAGTACTTC.

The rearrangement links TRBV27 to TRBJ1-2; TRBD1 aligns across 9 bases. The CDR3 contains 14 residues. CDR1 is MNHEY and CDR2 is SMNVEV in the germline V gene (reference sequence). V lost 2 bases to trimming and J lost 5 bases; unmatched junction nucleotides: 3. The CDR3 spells CASSLGQGTYGYTF. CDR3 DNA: TGTGCCAGCAGTTTAGGACAGGGGACATATGGCTACACCTTC.

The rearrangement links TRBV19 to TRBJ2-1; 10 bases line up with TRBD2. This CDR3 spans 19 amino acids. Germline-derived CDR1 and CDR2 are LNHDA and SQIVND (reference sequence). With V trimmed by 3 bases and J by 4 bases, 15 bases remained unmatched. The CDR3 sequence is CASSIQGQASGGSYNEQFF. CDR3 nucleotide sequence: TGTGCCAGTAGTATCCAGGGCCAGGCTAGCGGGGGATCGTACAATGAGCAGTTCTTC.

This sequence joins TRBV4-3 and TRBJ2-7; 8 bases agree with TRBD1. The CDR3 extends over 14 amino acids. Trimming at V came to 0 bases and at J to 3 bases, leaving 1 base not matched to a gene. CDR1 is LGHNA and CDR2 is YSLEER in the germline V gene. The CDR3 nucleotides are TGCGCCAGCAGCCAAGATACAGGGGGCTACGAGCAGTACTTC. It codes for CASSQDTGGYEQYF.

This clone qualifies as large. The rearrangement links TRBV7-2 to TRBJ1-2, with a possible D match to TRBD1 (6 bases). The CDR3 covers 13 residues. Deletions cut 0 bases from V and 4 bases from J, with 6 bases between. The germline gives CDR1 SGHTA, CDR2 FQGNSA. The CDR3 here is CASSLAGGYGYTF. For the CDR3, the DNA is TGTGCCAGCAGCTTAGCAGGGGGCTATGGCTACACCTTC.

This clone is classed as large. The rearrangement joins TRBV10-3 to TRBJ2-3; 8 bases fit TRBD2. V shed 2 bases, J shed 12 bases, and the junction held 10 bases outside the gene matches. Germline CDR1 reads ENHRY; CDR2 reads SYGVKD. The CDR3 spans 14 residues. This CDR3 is CAISEGGGQYPQYF. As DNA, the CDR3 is TGTGCCATCAGTGAGGGCGGGGGGCAGTATCCCCAGTATTTT.

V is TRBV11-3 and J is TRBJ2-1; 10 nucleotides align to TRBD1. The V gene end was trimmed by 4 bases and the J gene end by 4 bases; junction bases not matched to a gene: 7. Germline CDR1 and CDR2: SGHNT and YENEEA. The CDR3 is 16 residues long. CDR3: CASSSHDRGPYNEQFF. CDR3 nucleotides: TGTGCCAGCAGCTCCCATGACAGGGGGCCTTACAATGAGCAGTTCTTC.

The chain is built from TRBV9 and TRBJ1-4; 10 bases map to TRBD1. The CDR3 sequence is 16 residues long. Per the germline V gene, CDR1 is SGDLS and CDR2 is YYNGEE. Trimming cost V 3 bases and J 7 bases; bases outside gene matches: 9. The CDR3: CASSADSGQGSEKLFF. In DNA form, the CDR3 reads TGTGCCAGCAGCGCGGACTCGGGACAGGGGAGTGAAAAACTGTTTTTT. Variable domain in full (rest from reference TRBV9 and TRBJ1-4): DSGVTQTPKHLITATGQRVTLRCSPRSGDLSVYWYQQSLDQGLQFLIQYYNGEERAKGNILERFSAQQFPDLHSELNLSSLELGDSALYFCASSADSGQGSEKLFFGSGTQLSVL.

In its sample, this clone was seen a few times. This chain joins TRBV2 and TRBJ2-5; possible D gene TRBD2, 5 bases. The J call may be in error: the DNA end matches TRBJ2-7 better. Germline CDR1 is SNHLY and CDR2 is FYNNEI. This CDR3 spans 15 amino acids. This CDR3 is CASSGRGSGPYEQYF. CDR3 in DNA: TGTGCCAGCAGTGGGAGAGGGAGTGGGCCCTACGAGCAGTACTTC.